The 10 T cell receptor beta chains reported below all come from one sample, sequenced in a study of cytomegalovirus exposure and HLA in healthy donors. It was with 60 Vbeta and 13 Jbeta primers that the PCR ran. Profiled with immunoSEQ multiplex PCR; TCRdb holds only in-frame clones, not every one. This sample has about 94,000 clones; about 62% occur once, and the top ten carry 3% to 4%. The sequencing sample was made of PBMCs. The receptors here all came from a man younger than 40 in good health and CMV-seronegative.

This chain connects TRBV5-1 to TRBJ2-3; 9 positions agree with TRBD2. Per germline, CDR1 SGHRS and CDR2 YFSETQ. The CDR3 is 16 amino acids. Losses at the gene ends were 4 bases for V and 3 bases for J; bases not matched to a gene: 9. The CDR3 loop reads CASSPLAGEGTDTQYF. In DNA form, the CDR3 reads TGCGCCAGCAGCCCCTTAGCGGGGGAAGGGACAGATACGCAGTATTTT.

This chain links TRBV7-8 with TRBJ1-5; TRBD1 aligns across 9 bases. The CDR3 is 15 residues long. Germline loops: CDR1 SGHVS, CDR2 FQNEAQ. Losses at the gene ends were 1 base for V and 7 bases for J; bases not matched to a gene: 5. CDR3 amino acids: CASSLGGQGEQPQHF. CDR3 coding DNA: TGTGCCAGCAGCTTAGGGGGACAGGGAGAGCAGCCCCAGCATTTT.

The CDR3 DNA is TGTGCCAGCAGCTTAAACAAGGGCTCGGGGGCTTTCTTT. Protein: CASSLNKGSGAFF. The chain has TRBV7-3 and TRBJ1-1; D is unclear. Germline V gives CDR1 SGHTA, CDR2 FQGTGA. The CDR3 covers 13 residues. Trimming left V 1 base short and J 11 bases short, with 14 bases between.

The J gene is TRBJ2-7, the V gene TRBV6-5; TRBD1 matches 7 bases. V was clipped by 0 bases and J by 5 bases; unmatched bases: 7. CDR1 MNHEY and CDR2 SVGAGI come from the germline V gene. CDR3 size: 15 residues. The CDR3 sequence: CASSYSRTGPNEQYF. The CDR3 nucleotides read TGTGCCAGCAGTTACTCGAGGACAGGCCCCAACGAGCAGTACTTC.

This clone came up a few times. The rearrangement joins TRBV14 to TRBJ1-2; TRBD1 aligns across 7 bases. The CDR3 is made up of 16 amino acids. The J segment lost 5 bases and the V segment lost 4 bases, leaving 13 bases of the junction unmatched. CDR1 and CDR2 (germline): SGHDN, FVKESK. The CDR3: CASSPIGQGDSYGYTF. The CDR3 region has the DNA TGTGCCAGCAGCCCGATCGGGCAGGGGGACTCTTATGGCTACACCTTC.

The J gene is TRBJ1-4, the V gene TRBV7-8; tentative D call: TRBD1 (6 bases). The CDR3 is 16 residues long. The germline V gene has CDR1 SGHVS and CDR2 FQNEAQ. Trimming took 2 bases from V and 3 from J, leaving 13 bases between them. The CDR3: CASSLLGHLPNEKLFF. CDR3 bases: TGTGCCAGCAGCTTATTGGGACACCTCCCTAATGAAAAACTGTTTTTT.

The chain has TRBV29-1 and TRBJ1-5; 7 bases match TRBD1. Germline V CDR1 and CDR2: SQVTM, ANQGSEA. This CDR3 is 13 amino acids long. With V trimmed by 7 bases and J by 7 bases, 10 bases remained unmatched. In DNA form, the CDR3 reads TGCAGCGCCAGGACAGGTTACGAACAGCCCCAGCATTTT. It codes for CSARTGYEQPQHF.

Only a few counts were recorded for this clone. The chain combines TRBV2 with TRBJ1-6; possible D gene TRBD1, 6 bases. Germline CDR1 is SNHLY and CDR2 is FYNNEI. Trimming left V 9 bases short and J 8 bases short, with 11 bases between. This CDR3 contains 12 residues. CDR3 bases: TGTGCCAGAGGGACATTCGATTCACCCCTCCACTTT. Translating gives CARGTFDSPLHF.

The CDR3 region has the DNA TGTGCCAGCAGCGTAGAACAGCACCATGGCTACACCTTC. Amino acids: CASSVEQHHGYTF. The chain joins TRBV9 to TRBJ1-2; D not resolved. The CDR3 loop spans 13 amino acids. Germline V gene data show CDR1 as SGDLS and CDR2 as YYNGEE. Trimming took 0 bases from V and 6 from J, leaving 9 bases between them.

This chain connects TRBV10-2 to TRBJ2-2, with 11 bases aligning to TRBD2. The CDR3 runs 15 residues. CDR1 is WSHSY and CDR2 is SAAADI in the germline V gene. The V segment lost 8 bases and the J segment 8 bases; nucleotides outside the gene matches: 10. The CDR3 DNA is TGCGCCAGCCAATTAGCGGGAGGGTACCTAGGGGAGCTGTTTTTT. Translated, it gives CASQLAGGYLGELFF.